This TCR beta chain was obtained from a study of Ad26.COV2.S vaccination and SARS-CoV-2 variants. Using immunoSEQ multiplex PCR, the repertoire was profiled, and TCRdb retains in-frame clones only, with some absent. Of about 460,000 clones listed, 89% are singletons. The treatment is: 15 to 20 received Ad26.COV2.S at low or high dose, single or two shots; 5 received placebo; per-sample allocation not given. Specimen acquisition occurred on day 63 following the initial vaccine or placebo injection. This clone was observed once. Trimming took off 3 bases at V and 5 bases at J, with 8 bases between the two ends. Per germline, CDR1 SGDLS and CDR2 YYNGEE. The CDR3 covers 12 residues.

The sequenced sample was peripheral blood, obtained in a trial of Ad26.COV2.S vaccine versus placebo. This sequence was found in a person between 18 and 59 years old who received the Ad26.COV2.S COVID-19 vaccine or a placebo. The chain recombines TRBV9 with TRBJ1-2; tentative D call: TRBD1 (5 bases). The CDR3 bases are TGTGCCAGCAGCGGCAGGGCGTATGGCTACACCTTC. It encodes CASSGRAYGYTF. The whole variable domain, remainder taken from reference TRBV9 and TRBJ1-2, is DSGVTQTPKHLITATGQRVTLRCSPRSGDLSVYWYQQSLDQGLQFLIQYYNGEERAKGNILERFSAQQFPDLHSELNLSSLELGDSALYFCASSGRAYGYTFGSGTRLTVV.